This passage covers 12 T cell receptor beta chains from one sample sequenced in a study of cytomegalovirus exposure and HLA in healthy donors. The PCR was carried out with 60 Vbeta primers and 13 Jbeta primers. The repertoire was sequenced with immunoSEQ multiplex PCR; TCRdb's copy has only in-frame clones and lacks some. The profile covers under 200,000 clones, with around 77% appearing a single time and 1% taken by the ten largest. The sequenced material came from PBMCs. Receptor source: a woman between 50 and 59 years old in good health and CMV-seropositive.

This clone appeared a few times. The rearrangement joins TRBV5-1 to TRBJ1-1; 12 bases align to TRBD1. V lost 4 bases to trimming and J lost 11 bases; unmatched junction nucleotides: 12. The CDR3 extends over 15 amino acids. Germline V gene data show CDR1 as SGHRS and CDR2 as YFSETQ. CDR3 nucleotide sequence: TGCGCCAGCAGCACCCGGGACAGGGGGCCCTCAGGGGCTTTCTTT. Translation gives CASSTRDRGPSGAFF.

The chain employs TRBV9 and TRBJ2-2; D gene uncertain. The CDR3 runs to 15 residues. V dropped 2 bases and J dropped 0 bases, with 8 bases sitting between them. Germline CDR1 SGDLS, CDR2 YYNGEE. CDR3 amino acids: CASSVSRANTGELFF. The CDR3, as DNA: TGTGCCAGCAGCGTTAGCCGAGCGAACACCGGGGAGCTGTTTTTT.

J is TRBJ1-2 and V is TRBV27; TRBD1 is a possible D gene (6 bases). The CDR3 extends over 15 amino acids. V was pared by 0 bases and J by 5 bases, with 13 bases between. Germline CDR1 reads MNHEY; CDR2 reads SMNVEV (reference sequence). The CDR3 region is CASSLSQGPAYGYTF. CDR3 sequence (DNA): TGTGCCAGCAGTTTATCGCAGGGGCCAGCGTATGGCTACACCTTC.

The sample holds a few counts of this clone. The rearrangement links TRBV28 to TRBJ2-3; D is undetermined. The germline V gene encodes CDR1 MDHEN and CDR2 SYDVKM. Trimming pared 2 bases from V and 3 bases from J, leaving 6 bases between. This CDR3 has 13 amino acids. The CDR3 reads CASSLTETDTQYF. The CDR3 coding sequence is TGTGCCAGCAGTTTAACGGAGACAGATACGCAGTATTTT.

This chain connects TRBV15 to TRBJ1-4; D is unresolved. Trimming took off 10 bases at V and 0 bases at J, with 15 bases between the two ends. Germline V gene lookup returns CDR1 LNHNV and CDR2 YYDKDF (reference sequence). CDR3 length equals 15 residues. In DNA form, the CDR3 reads TGTGCCATCTCTCGGGAGGCCACAACTAATGAAAAACTGTTTTTT. Protein product: CAISREATTNEKLFF. The full variable domain, its missing parts supplied by reference TRBV15 and TRBJ1-4, is DAMVIQNPRYQVTQFGKPVTLSCSQTLNHNVMYWYQQKSSQAPKLLFHYYDKDFNNEADTPDNFQSRRPNTSFCFLDIRSPGLGDTAMYLCAISREATTNEKLFFGSGTQLSVL.

As for this clone: The same CDR3 is also encoded by other DNA sequences in this sample. The chain has TRBV9 and TRBJ1-1; D call uncertain. This CDR3 is built from 13 residues. V lost 0 bases, J lost 1 base, and 4 bases lay in between. Germline values: CDR1 SGDLS, CDR2 YYNGEE. The CDR3 DNA is TGTGCCAGCAGCGTAGACAGGAACACTGAAGCTTTCTTT. Encoded protein: CASSVDRNTEAFF.

The chain recombines TRBV27 with TRBJ1-5; TRBD1 aligns across 7 bases. Germline CDR1 reads MNHEY; CDR2 reads SMNVEV (reference sequence). The CDR3 totals 15 residues. V lost 4 bases to trimming and J lost 2 bases; unmatched junction nucleotides: 5. CDR3 in amino acids: CASSSQGYGNQPQHF. The CDR3 coding sequence is TGTGCCAGCAGTTCACAGGGGTACGGCAATCAGCCCCAGCATTTT.

J is TRBJ2-5 and V is TRBV19, with 9 nucleotides matching TRBD1. CDR1 is LNHDA and CDR2 is SQIVND in the germline V gene (reference sequence). With V trimmed by 7 bases and J by 2 bases, 5 bases remained unmatched. The CDR3 extends over 14 amino acids. CDR3 residues: CASKGQGWQETQYF. The CDR3 DNA follows: TGTGCCAGTAAGGGACAGGGCTGGCAAGAGACCCAGTACTTC.

This sequence joins TRBV7-3 and TRBJ2-1, with 7 bases that match TRBD2. Per germline, CDR1 SGHTA and CDR2 FQGTGA. With 5 bases clipped from V and 5 bases from J, the junction kept 9 bases outside the gene matches. The CDR3 has 15 residues. The CDR3 sequence is CASSLTSASNNEQFF. The CDR3 region has the DNA TGTGCCAGCAGCCTTACTAGCGCTTCTAACAATGAGCAGTTCTTC. Combining the CDR3 with reference TRBV7-3 and TRBJ2-1 gives the whole variable domain GAGVSQTPSNKVTEKGKYVELRCDPISGHTALYWYRQSLGQGPEFLIYFQGTGAADDSGLPNDRFFAVRPEGSVSTLKIQRTERGDSAVYLCASSLTSASNNEQFFGPGTRLTVL.

Only one count was recorded for this clone. The chain employs TRBV18 and TRBJ1-5; tentatively, D is TRBD1 (6 bases). Germline assignment: CDR1 KGHSH and CDR2 LQKENI. Trimming removed 6 bases from V and 5 bases from J, with 8 bases in between. The CDR3 has 12 residues. The CDR3 loop is CASSHRDQPQHF. DNA of the CDR3: TGTGCCAGCTCTCACAGGGATCAGCCCCAGCATTTT.

CDR3 sequence: CASSVAGANVLTF. As DNA, the CDR3 is TGTGCCAGCAGTGTAGCTGGGGCCAACGTCCTGACTTTC. This rearrangement joins TRBV14 to TRBJ2-6; D remains unclear. CDR3 length: 13 amino acids. Germline V gene sequence: CDR1 SGHDN, CDR2 FVKESK. Trimming pared 6 bases from V and 2 bases from J, leaving 5 bases between.

The V and J genes are TRBV5-6 and TRBJ2-4; 8 bases are shared with TRBD1. This CDR3 has 14 amino acids. Per germline, CDR1 SGHDT and CDR2 YYEEEE. The V segment lost 2 bases and the J segment 8 bases; nucleotides outside the gene matches: 6. The CDR3 coding sequence is TGTGCCAGCAGCTTCGGACAGGGTCTCGACATTCAGTACTTC. Amino acids: CASSFGQGLDIQYF.